These T cell receptor beta chains were read from a single sample in a study of T cells after yellow fever vaccination. Each CDR3 protein is one row after TCRdb ran MiXCR on the 5' RACE reads. The data hold 350,000 to 550,000 distinct CDR3 sequences, with roughly a sixth observed a single time. This sample comprised PBMCs, obtained before the yellow fever booster vaccination. Source of these receptors: a man between 18 and 29 years old who received the YFV17D yellow fever vaccine. CDR3s include the opening cysteine and the closing phenylalanine or tryptophan. D genes are given only for firm matches. The size entry is marked missing in some rows and otherwise reads once, few, many or a size class.

>TRBV15|TRBD1|TRBJ1-1|-
CATSEQGASEAFF
TGTGCCACCAGCGAACAGGGGGCGTCTGAAGCTTTCTTT
>TRBV4-3|-|TRBJ1-1|-
CASSPGGPGAGDTEAFF
TGCGCCAGCAGCCCCGGGGGACCGGGGGCTGGGGACACTGAAGCTTTCTTT
>TRBV9|TRBD1|TRBJ2-3|-
CASSGWTGGAMEGWKDTQYF
TGTGCCAGCAGCGGATGGACAGGGGGCGCGATGGAAGGATGGAAAGATACGCAGTATTTT
>TRBV11-2|TRBD2|TRBJ2-1|few
CASSLVGVAGASYNEQFF
TGTGCCAGCAGCTTAGTAGGGGTAGCGGGGGCCTCCTACAATGAGCAGTTCTTC
>TRBV4-1|-|TRBJ1-6|-
CASSQDTATTLHF
TGCGCCAGCAGCCAAGACACCGCGACCACCCTCCACTTT
>TRBV7-2|TRBD2|TRBJ2-3|many
CASSLNLAAVDTQYF
TGTGCCAGCAGCTTGAATCTAGCGGCCGTGGATACGCAGTATTTT
>TRBV12-3/TRBV12-4|-|TRBJ1-6|-
CASSSGASPLHF
TGTGCCAGCAGTAGTGGTGCTTCACCCCTCCACTTT
>TRBV7-9|TRBD2|TRBJ2-5|few
CASSPAGTGETQYF
TGTGCCAGCAGCCCAGCGGGGACCGGAGAGACCCAGTACTTC
>TRBV7-2|-|TRBJ2-2|-
CASNVWVQAGELFF
TGTGCCAGCAATGTGTGGGTCCAAGCCGGGGAGCTGTTTTTT
>TRBV7-2|TRBD1|TRBJ1-1|few
CASSFRQGDTEAFF
TGTGCCAGCAGCTTTAGACAGGGGGACACTGAAGCTTTCTTT
>TRBV10-2|TRBD2|TRBJ2-2|-
CASSSGLDTGELFF
TGCGCCTCCTCATCGGGACTAGACACCGGGGAGCTGTTTTTT
>TRBV21-1|-|TRBJ1-5|-
CASSKTRGVPNQPQHF
TGTGCCAGCAGCAAAACGCGGGGGGTACCCAATCAGCCCCAGCATTTT
>TRBV2|-|TRBJ2-5|many
CASRRETQYF
TGTGCCAGCCGGAGGGAGACCCAGTACTTC
>TRBV5-5|-|TRBJ1-1|few
CASSFVNTEAFF
TGTGCCAGCAGCTTCGTGAACACTGAAGCTTTCTTT
>TRBV20-1|TRBD1|TRBJ1-1|few
CSAKTGDENTEAFF
TGCAGTGCTAAGACAGGGGACGAAAACACTGAAGCTTTCTTT
>TRBV6-5|TRBD1|TRBJ1-2|few
CASSYSIIGTGGAGGYTF
TGTGCCAGCAGTTACTCGATAATCGGGACAGGGGGCGCCGGGGGCTACACCTTC
>TRBV7-2|-|TRBJ2-7|many
CASSRSGTRDSYEQYF
TGTGCCAGCAGCCGATCCGGGACAAGAGATTCCTACGAGCAGTACTTC
>TRBV5-1|TRBD2|TRBJ2-1|few
CASSLVSSGVNEQFF
TGCGCCAGCAGCTTGGTTTCTAGCGGGGTAAATGAGCAGTTCTTC
>TRBV27|TRBD1|TRBJ2-6|few
CASSLVGGSSGANVLTF
TGTGCCAGCAGTTTAGTAGGGGGCAGCTCTGGGGCCAACGTCCTGACTTTC
>TRBV3-1|-|TRBJ2-5|-
CASSQEAGSGETQYF
TGTGCCAGCAGCCAAGAAGCAGGGTCCGGAGAGACCCAGTACTTC
>TRBV7-2|-|TRBJ2-1|few
CASSPTTASNEQFF
TGTGCCAGCAGCCCAACGACGGCTTCGAATGAGCAGTTCTTC
>TRBV6-5|-|TRBJ1-6|few
CASSHDRTPYNSPLHF
TGTGCCAGCAGTCACGACCGGACCCCCTATAATTCACCCCTCCACTTT
>TRBV4-2|-|TRBJ1-2|-
CASSQVDPSGSGYTF
TGTGCCAGCAGCCAAGTGGACCCCTCGGGGAGTGGCTACACCTTC
>TRBV20-1|TRBD1|TRBJ2-2|-
CSARVLYGTGDTGELFF
TGCAGTGCTAGAGTCCTTTACGGGACAGGGGACACCGGGGAGCTGTTTTTT
>TRBV27|-|TRBJ1-6|few
CASSRGRVSPLHF
TGTGCCAGCTCCCGGGGGAGAGTATCACCCCTCCACTTT
>TRBV19|-|TRBJ2-7|-
CASGPAEQYF
TGTGCCAGTGGCCCCGCCGAGCAGTACTTC
>TRBV7-9|-|TRBJ2-1|few
CASSLGASNEQFF
TGTGCCAGCAGCTTAGGGGCGTCCAATGAGCAGTTCTTC
>TRBV12-3/TRBV12-4|-|TRBJ2-4|few
CASSFELAKNIQYF
TGTGCCAGCAGTTTCGAATTAGCCAAAAACATTCAGTACTTC
>TRBV5-1|-|TRBJ2-2|-
CASKQATTAGELFF
TGCGCCAGCAAACAGGCGACGACGGCCGGGGAGCTGTTTTTT
>TRBV5-1|-|TRBJ1-1|-
CASSLSPGNPEAFF
TGCGCCAGCAGCTTGTCACCAGGGAACCCTGAAGCTTTCTTT
>TRBV20-1|-|TRBJ1-4|few
CSARDPRQGGEKLFF
TGCAGTGCTAGAGATCCCCGGCAGGGTGGCGAAAAACTGTTTTTT
>TRBV7-9|-|TRBJ1-4|few
CASAFPPAGSNEKLFF
TGTGCCAGCGCTTTCCCGCCGGCTGGGAGTAATGAAAAACTGTTTTTT
>TRBV6-5|TRBD1|TRBJ2-1|few
CASRRQGAGNEQFF
TGTGCCAGCAGAAGACAGGGGGCTGGGAATGAGCAGTTCTTC
>TRBV7-9|TRBD1|TRBJ2-7|few
CASSSRLISRDRYSYEQYF
TGTGCCAGCAGCTCGCGACTCATTAGCCGGGACAGATACTCCTACGAGCAGTACTTC
>TRBV29-1|TRBD1|TRBJ1-2|-
CSVAQGATGYGYTF
TGCAGCGTAGCTCAGGGGGCAACAGGCTATGGCTACACCTTC
>TRBV12-5|-|TRBJ2-2|few
CASGLVVARPAGELFF
TGTGCTAGTGGTTTGGTAGTAGCCCGCCCGGCCGGGGAGCTGTTTTTT
>TRBV20-1|-|TRBJ1-2|few
CSASAPEIERLYGYTF
TGCAGTGCTAGCGCACCGGAGATAGAGAGGCTCTATGGCTACACCTTC